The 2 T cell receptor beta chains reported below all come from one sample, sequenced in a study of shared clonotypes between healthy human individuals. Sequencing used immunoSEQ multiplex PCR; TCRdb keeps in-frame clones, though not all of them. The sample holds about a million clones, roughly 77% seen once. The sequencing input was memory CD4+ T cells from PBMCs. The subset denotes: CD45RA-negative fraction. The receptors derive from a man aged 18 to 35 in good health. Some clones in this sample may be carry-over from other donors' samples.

The CDR3 DNA sequence: TGTGCCAGCAGTGTTAACCCCGGGAGTAAGGAGACCCAGTACTTC. Residues: CASSVNPGSKETQYF. This chain links TRBV2 with TRBJ2-5; weak D call: TRBD2 (6 bases). V lost 4 bases to trimming and J lost 5 bases, with 17 bases between them. The CDR3 covers 15 residues. Looked up from germline, CDR1 is SNHLY and CDR2 is FYNNEI.

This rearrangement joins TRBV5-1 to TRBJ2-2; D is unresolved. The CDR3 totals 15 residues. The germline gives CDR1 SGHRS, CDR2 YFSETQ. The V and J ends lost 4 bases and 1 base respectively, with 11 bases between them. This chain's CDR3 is CASSPPSMNTGELFF. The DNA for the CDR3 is TGCGCCAGCAGCCCACCATCTATGAACACCGGGGAGCTGTTTTTT.